The clone carrying this T cell receptor (beta chain) has ten or more counts. MiXCR, applied by TCRdb to the 5' RACE reads, yields one record per CDR3 protein. This sample has about 100,000 distinct CDR3 sequences; about 6.1% occur once, and the top ten carry less than 15%. This entry is derived from a study of identical twins. The CDR3 runs to 17 residues. V shed 3 bases and J 7 bases; nucleotides not matched to a gene: 14. The V gene's germline CDR1 is SGHRS and CDR2 YFSETQ. The sample consisted of memory T cells sorted from blood. The sequence was collected from a woman in her forties or fifties in good health. This sequence joins TRBV5-1 and TRBJ2-3; 10 nucleotides align to TRBD2. The CDR3 DNA reads TGCGCCAGCAGCTACCGAAACCTTAGCGGGAGGACGAATACGCAGTATTTT. Protein: CASSYRNLSGRTNTQYF.